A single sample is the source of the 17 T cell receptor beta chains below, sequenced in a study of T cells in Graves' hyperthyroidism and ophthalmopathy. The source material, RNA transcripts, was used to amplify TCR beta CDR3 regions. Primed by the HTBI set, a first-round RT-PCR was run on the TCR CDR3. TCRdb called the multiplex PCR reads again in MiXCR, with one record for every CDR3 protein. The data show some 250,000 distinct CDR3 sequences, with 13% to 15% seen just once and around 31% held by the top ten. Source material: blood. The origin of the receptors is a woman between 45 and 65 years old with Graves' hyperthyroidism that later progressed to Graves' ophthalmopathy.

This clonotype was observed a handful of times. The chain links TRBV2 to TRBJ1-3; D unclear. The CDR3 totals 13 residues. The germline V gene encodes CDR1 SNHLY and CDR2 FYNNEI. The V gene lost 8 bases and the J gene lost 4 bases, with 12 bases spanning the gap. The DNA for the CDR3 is TGTGCCAGCTCCGTAGGGTCAGGAAACACCATATATTTT. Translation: CASSVGSGNTIYF.

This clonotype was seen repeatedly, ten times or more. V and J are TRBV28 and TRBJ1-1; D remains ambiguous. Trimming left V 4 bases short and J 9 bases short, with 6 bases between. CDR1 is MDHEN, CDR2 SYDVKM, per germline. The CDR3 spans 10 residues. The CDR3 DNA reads TGTGCCAGCAGTTCAAAGAAAGCTTTCTTT. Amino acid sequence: CASSSKKAFF.

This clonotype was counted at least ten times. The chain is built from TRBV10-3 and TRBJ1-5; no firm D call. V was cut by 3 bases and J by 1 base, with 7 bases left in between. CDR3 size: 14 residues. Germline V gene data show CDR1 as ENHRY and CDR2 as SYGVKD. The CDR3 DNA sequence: TGTGCCATCAGTGACCGGTGGAGCAATCAGCCCCAGCATTTT. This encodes CAISDRWSNQPQHF.

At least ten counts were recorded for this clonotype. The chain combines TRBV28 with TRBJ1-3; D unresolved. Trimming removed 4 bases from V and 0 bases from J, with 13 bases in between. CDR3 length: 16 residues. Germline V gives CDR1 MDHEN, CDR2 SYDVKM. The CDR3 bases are TGTGCCAGCAGTTGGGAGCGGACCGGCTCTGGAAACACCATATATTTT. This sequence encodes CASSWERTGSGNTIYF.

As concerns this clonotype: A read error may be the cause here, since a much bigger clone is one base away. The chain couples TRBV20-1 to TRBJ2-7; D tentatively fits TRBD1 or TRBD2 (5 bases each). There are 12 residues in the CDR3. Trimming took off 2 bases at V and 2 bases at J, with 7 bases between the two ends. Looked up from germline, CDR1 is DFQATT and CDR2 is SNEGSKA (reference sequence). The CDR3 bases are TGCAGTGCTAGAAAGGGACCCTACGAGCAGTACTTC. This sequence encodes CSARKGPYEQYF.

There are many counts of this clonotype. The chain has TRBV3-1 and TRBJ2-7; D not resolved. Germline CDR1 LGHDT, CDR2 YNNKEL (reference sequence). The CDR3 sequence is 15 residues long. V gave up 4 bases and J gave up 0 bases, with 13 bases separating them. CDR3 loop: CASSPSVVSSYEQYF. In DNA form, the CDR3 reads TGTGCCAGCAGCCCTTCCGTAGTGAGCTCCTACGAGCAGTACTTC.

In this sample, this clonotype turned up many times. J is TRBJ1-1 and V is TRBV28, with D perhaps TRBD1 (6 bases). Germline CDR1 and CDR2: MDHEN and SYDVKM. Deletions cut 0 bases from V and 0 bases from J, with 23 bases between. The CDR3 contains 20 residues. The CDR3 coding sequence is TGTGCCAGCAGTTTATGCATATACCAGGGGATTCGGGGCATGAACACTGAAGCTTTCTTT. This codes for CASSLCIYQGIRGMNTEAFF. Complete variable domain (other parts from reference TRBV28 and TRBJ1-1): DVKVTQSSRYLVKRTGEKVFLECVQDMDHENMFWYRQDPGLGLRLIYFSYDVKMKEKGDIPEGYSVSREKKERFSLILESASTNQTSMYLCASSLCIYQGIRGMNTEAFFGQGTRLTVV.

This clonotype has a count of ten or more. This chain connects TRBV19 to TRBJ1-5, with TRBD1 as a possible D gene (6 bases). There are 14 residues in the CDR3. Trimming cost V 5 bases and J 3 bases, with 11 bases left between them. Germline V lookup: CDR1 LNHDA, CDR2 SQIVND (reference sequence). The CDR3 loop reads CASSGRDINQPQHF. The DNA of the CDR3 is TGTGCCAGTAGTGGACGGGACATCAATCAGCCCCAGCATTTT.

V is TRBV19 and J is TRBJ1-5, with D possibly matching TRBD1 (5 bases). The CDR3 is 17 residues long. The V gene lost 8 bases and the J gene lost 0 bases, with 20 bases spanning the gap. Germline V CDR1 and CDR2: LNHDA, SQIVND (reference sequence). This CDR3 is CASGRSRELYSNQPQHF. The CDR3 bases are TGTGCCAGTGGGAGGAGCAGGGAACTTTATAGCAATCAGCCCCAGCATTTT.

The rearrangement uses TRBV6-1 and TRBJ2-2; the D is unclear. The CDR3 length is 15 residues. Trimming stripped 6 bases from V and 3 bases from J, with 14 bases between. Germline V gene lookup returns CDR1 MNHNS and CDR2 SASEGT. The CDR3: CASSPPRVDTGELFF. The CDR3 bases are TGTGCCAGCAGCCCCCCCCGGGTGGACACCGGGGAGCTGTTTTTT.

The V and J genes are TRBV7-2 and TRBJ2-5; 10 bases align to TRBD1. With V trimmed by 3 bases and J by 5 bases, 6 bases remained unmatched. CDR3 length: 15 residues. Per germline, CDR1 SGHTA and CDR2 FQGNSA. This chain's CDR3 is CASSFRDRGTETQYF. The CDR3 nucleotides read TGTGCCAGCAGCTTCCGGGACAGGGGTACGGAGACCCAGTACTTC.

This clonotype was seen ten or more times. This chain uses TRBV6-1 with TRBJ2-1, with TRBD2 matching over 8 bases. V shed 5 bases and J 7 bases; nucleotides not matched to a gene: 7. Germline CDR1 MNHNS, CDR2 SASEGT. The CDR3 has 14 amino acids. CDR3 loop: CASSSRGGRNEQFF. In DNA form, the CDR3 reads TGTGCCAGCAGTAGCCGTGGCGGGAGGAATGAGCAGTTCTTC.

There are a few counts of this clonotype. The CDR3 sequence is CASSLGAVNTEAFF. In DNA, the CDR3 is TGCGCCAGCAGCTTGGGTGCAGTGAACACTGAAGCTTTCTTT. The chain is built from TRBV5-1 and TRBJ1-1; D not certain. V lost 0 bases, J lost 0 bases, and 6 bases lay in between. In germline, CDR1 is SGHRS, CDR2 YFSETQ. This CDR3 is built from 14 residues.

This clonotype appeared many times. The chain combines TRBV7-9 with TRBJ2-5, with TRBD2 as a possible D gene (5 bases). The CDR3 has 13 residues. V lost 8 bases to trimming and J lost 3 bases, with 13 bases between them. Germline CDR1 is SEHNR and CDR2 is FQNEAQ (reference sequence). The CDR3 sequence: CASLDYQKETQYF. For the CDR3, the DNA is TGTGCCAGCTTAGACTACCAAAAAGAGACCCAGTACTTC.

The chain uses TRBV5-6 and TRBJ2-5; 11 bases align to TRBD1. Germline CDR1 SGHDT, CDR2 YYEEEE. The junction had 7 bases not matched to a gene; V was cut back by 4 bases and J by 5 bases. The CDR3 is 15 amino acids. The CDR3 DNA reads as TGTGCCAGCAGCCTCCGGACAGGGGGCGCGGAGACCCAGTACTTC. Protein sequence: CASSLRTGGAETQYF.

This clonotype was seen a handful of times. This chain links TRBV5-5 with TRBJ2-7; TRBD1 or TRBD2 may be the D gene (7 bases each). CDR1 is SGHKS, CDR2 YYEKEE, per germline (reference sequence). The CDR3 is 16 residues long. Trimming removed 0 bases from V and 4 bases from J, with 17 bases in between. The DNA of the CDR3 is TGTGCCAGCAGCTTGGCGGCAGGGGGAGGGTCGTACGAGCAGTACTTC. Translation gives CASSLAAGGGSYEQYF.

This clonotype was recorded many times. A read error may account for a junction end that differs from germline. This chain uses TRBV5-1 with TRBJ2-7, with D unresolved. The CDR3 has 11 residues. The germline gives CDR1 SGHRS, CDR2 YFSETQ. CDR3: CASSLAYEQYF. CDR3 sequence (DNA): TGTGCCAGCAGCTTAGCATACGAGCAGTACTTC.